The 21 T cell receptor beta chains given below trace back to one sample, sequenced in a study of CD8 T cells in ankylosing spondylitis. TCRdb ran MiXCR on the 5' RACE reads and lists one entry per CDR3 protein. The table records some 270,000 distinct CDR3 sequences, around 32% of them present only once. The sample consisted of blood, either unsorted or a sorted T cell fraction (not recorded which). The receptor source for this set is a male donor with ankylosing spondylitis or in good health (not recorded which).

This clonotype appeared a single time. The rearrangement links TRBV6-2 or TRBV6-3 to TRBJ2-2, with 10 bases lining up with TRBD1. V lost 2 bases and J lost 4; bases outside the gene matches: 4. CDR1 is MNHEY and CDR2 is SVGEGT in the germline V gene. This CDR3 is built from 16 residues. The CDR3 is CASSYLGTGATGELFF. CDR3 sequence (DNA): TGTGCCAGCAGTTACCTTGGGACAGGGGCCACCGGGGAGCTGTTTTTT.

V usage is TRBV12-3 or TRBV12-4 and J usage is TRBJ1-3; D may be TRBD1 (5 bases). The V gene lost 5 bases and the J gene lost 1 base, with 15 bases spanning the gap. The CDR3 length is 16 residues. The CDR3 DNA reads as TGTGCCAGCAGTGGTAGCTGGGGCCAGTCTGGAAACACCATATATTTT. Translating it yields CASSGSWGQSGNTIYF.

This clonotype appeared a few times. The CDR3 here is CASSRDRPNTGELFF. The CDR3 region has the DNA TGCGCCAGCAGCCGGGACAGACCGAACACCGGGGAGCTGTTTTTT. The chain combines TRBV4-1 with TRBJ2-2; 7 bases line up with TRBD1. The length of the CDR3 is 15 residues. With V trimmed by 4 bases and J by 0 bases, 2 bases remained unmatched. CDR1 and CDR2 (germline): MGHRA, YSYEKL.

CDR3 nucleotides: TGTGCCAGCAGTTTAAAGTCGGGTCCGGGGTGGGATCGCTACACCTTC. Amino acid sequence: CASSLKSGPGWDRYTF. The J gene is TRBJ1-2, the V gene TRBV27; D not certain. V dropped 2 bases and J dropped 9 bases, with 22 bases sitting between them. The CDR3 contains 16 residues. Germline V lookup: CDR1 MNHEY, CDR2 SMNVEV (reference sequence).

The chain employs TRBV12-3 or TRBV12-4 and TRBJ2-7; 8 bases match TRBD1. V trimming: 5 bases; J trimming: 4 bases; junction bases outside the gene matches: 7. The CDR3 sequence is 14 residues long. The CDR3 DNA is TGTGCCAGCAGTGCGGACAGGGATGGGTACGAGCAGTACTTC. Translated: CASSADRDGYEQYF.

V is TRBV6-1 and J is TRBJ2-6; 7 bases align to TRBD1. CDR1 is MNHNS, CDR2 SASEGT, per germline. This CDR3 contains 14 residues. The V segment lost 5 bases and the J segment 12 bases; nucleotides outside the gene matches: 10. CDR3 DNA sequence: TGTGCCAGCAGTCTGACCGGGACAGAAGCCGTCCTGACTTTC. Protein sequence: CASSLTGTEAVLTF.

The chain employs TRBV15 and TRBJ2-5, with a possible D match to TRBD2 (7 bases). Trimming shortened V by 9 bases and J by 3 bases, and 20 bases separated the two germline ends. The germline CDR1 and CDR2 sequences are LNHNV and YYDKDF (reference sequence). The CDR3 runs to 15 residues. DNA for the CDR3: TGTGCCACAAAGGGGGGGCCTTTTGACGAAGAGACCCAGTACTTC. Protein sequence: CATKGGPFDEETQYF.

In this sample, this clonotype turned up a few times. This chain joins TRBV20-1 and TRBJ1-1; D is perhaps TRBD1 (5 bases). Trimming pared 0 bases from V and 4 bases from J, leaving 6 bases between. This CDR3 is 12 amino acids long. Germline V gene sequence: CDR1 DFQATT, CDR2 SNEGSKA (reference sequence). DNA for the CDR3: TGCAGTGCTAGAGAGGGGGGCACTGAAGCTTTCTTT. Protein sequence: CSAREGGTEAFF.

The chain uses TRBV5-6 and TRBJ1-4; D may be TRBD1 (6 bases). The length of the CDR3 is 14 residues. The V end lost 4 bases, the J end lost 4 bases, and 11 bases lay between the germline ends. Germline V lookup: CDR1 SGHDT, CDR2 YYEEEE. CDR3 nucleotide sequence: TGTGCCAGCAGCACAGGGATGATTAATGAAAAACTGTTTTTT. As protein: CASSTGMINEKLFF.

This clonotype has more than one count but fewer than ten. The rearrangement joins TRBV29-1 to TRBJ2-5; D remains unclear. Germline loops: CDR1 SQVTM, CDR2 ANQGSEA. The CDR3 is 14 residues long. V was cut by 0 bases and J by 5 bases, with 13 bases left in between. In DNA, the CDR3 is TGCAGCGTTGAAGATACAAGGGTTTGGGAGACCCAGTACTTC. Protein: CSVEDTRVWETQYF.

This clonotype has only a few counts. The rearrangement links TRBV7-3 to TRBJ2-7, with a weak D call TRBD2 (5 bases). Deletions cut 1 base from V and 5 bases from J, with 9 bases between. From germline, CDR1 is SGHTA and CDR2 FQGTGA. The CDR3 runs 13 residues. The CDR3 DNA reads TGTGCCAGCAGCTTAAGTTTGCGGGACGAGCAGTACTTC. Its translation: CASSLSLRDEQYF.

CDR3 sequence: CASSSRQSTDTQYF. The CDR3 nucleotides are TGCGCCAGCAGCTCTCGACAGAGCACAGATACGCAGTATTTT. This rearrangement joins TRBV5-1 to TRBJ2-3; a weak D match, TRBD1 (5 bases). The CDR3 is made up of 14 amino acids. CDR1 and CDR2 (germline): SGHRS, YFSETQ. Trimming cost V 3 bases and J 0 bases, with 8 bases left between them.

This clonotype was recorded a few times. The chain uses TRBV20-1 and TRBJ2-5; D gene ambiguous. The germline V gene encodes CDR1 DFQATT and CDR2 SNEGSKA (reference sequence). CDR3 length: 13 amino acids. Trimming stripped 6 bases from V and 1 base from J, with 12 bases between. CDR3 nucleotides: TGCAGTGCCGACGGGTCCGGCCAAGAGACCCAGTACTTC. Residues: CSADGSGQETQYF.

The sample holds one count of this clonotype. V usage is TRBV5-1 and J usage is TRBJ2-5; the D gene could be TRBD1 or TRBD2 (5 bases each). Between the trimmed V and J ends, which lost 1 base and 5 bases, there was a span of 18 bases. The CDR3 length is 16 residues. Germline assignment: CDR1 SGHRS and CDR2 YFSETQ. The CDR3 here is CASSLLSRESTETQYF. CDR3 coding DNA: TGCGCCAGCAGCTTGCTTTCCAGGGAGTCCACGGAGACCCAGTACTTC. Combining the CDR3 with reference TRBV5-1 and TRBJ2-5 gives the whole variable domain KAGVTQTPRYLIKTRGQQVTLSCSPISGHRSVSWYQQTPGQGLQFLFEYFSETQRNKGNFPGRFSGRQFSNSRSEMNVSTLELGDSALYLCASSLLSRESTETQYFGPGTRLLVL.

In this sample, this clonotype turned up a few times. The CDR3 is CASSERENYGYTF. DNA of the CDR3: TGTGCCAGCAGCGAGAGGGAAAACTATGGCTACACCTTC. The chain is built from TRBV6-1 and TRBJ1-2; D call uncertain. Germline CDR1 reads MNHNS; CDR2 reads SASEGT. The CDR3 spans 13 residues. Trimming shortened V by 6 bases and J by 2 bases, and 10 bases separated the two germline ends.

J is TRBJ2-3 and V is TRBV20-1; D assignment may be TRBD1 or TRBD2 (6 bases each). With 1 base removed from V and 0 bases from J, the gap between germline ends came to 14 bases. CDR3 length equals 16 residues. Germline lookup yields CDR1 DFQATT and CDR2 SNEGSKA (reference sequence). CDR3 bases: TGCAGTGCTAGAGGTCTGCGGGACACAAGCACAGATACGCAGTATTTT. Translated, it gives CSARGLRDTSTDTQYF.

The V call is TRBV5-1, the J call TRBJ2-7; no definite D call. Trimming pared 0 bases from V and 5 bases from J, leaving 12 bases between. CDR3 length equals 14 residues. Germline V gene data show CDR1 as SGHRS and CDR2 as YFSETQ. CDR3 DNA sequence: TGCGCCAGCAGCTTGGAGGTGGGGATGGACGAGCAGTACTTC. Its protein product is CASSLEVGMDEQYF.

This clonotype was counted at least ten times. The chain carries TRBV29-1 and TRBJ1-1, with D maybe TRBD1 (5 bases). The CDR3 is 15 residues long. Germline values: CDR1 SQVTM, CDR2 ANQGSEA. The V end was cut by 2 bases, the J end by 0 bases, with 13 bases between. In DNA, the CDR3 is TGCAGCGTTGAAAATGGACACTCGATGAACACTGAAGCTTTCTTT. It specifies CSVENGHSMNTEAFF. The variable domain in full, completed from reference TRBV29-1 and TRBJ1-1, reads SAVISQKPSRDICQRGTSLTIQCQVDSQVTMMFWYRQQPGQSLTLIATANQGSEATYESGFVIDKFPISRPNLTFSTLTVSNMSPEDSSIYLCSVENGHSMNTEAFFGQGTRLTVV.

The V gene is TRBV3-1, the J gene TRBJ2-1; unclear D gene. The CDR3 has 14 amino acids. Trimming cost V 4 bases and J 4 bases, with 11 bases left between them. Germline V lookup: CDR1 LGHDT, CDR2 YNNKEL (reference sequence). This chain's CDR3 is CASSPGLSYNEQFF. CDR3 sequence (DNA): TGTGCCAGCAGCCCGGGCCTGTCTTACAATGAGCAGTTCTTC.

The genes are TRBV5-5 and TRBJ2-3, with D possibly TRBD2 on 6 matching bases. This CDR3 comprises 17 residues. The germline V gene encodes CDR1 SGHKS and CDR2 YYEKEE (reference sequence). V lost 3 bases and J 0 bases, leaving 17 bases between the germline ends. DNA of the CDR3: TGTGCCAGCAGCTACCTGACCGGGGGTTCTAGCACAGATACGCAGTATTTT. Protein product: CASSYLTGGSSTDTQYF.

This clonotype was observed many times. The chain joins TRBV29-1 to TRBJ1-4; 9 nucleotides match TRBD1. Per the germline V gene, CDR1 is SQVTM and CDR2 is ANQGSEA. CDR3 length equals 12 residues. Trimming took 4 bases from V and 8 from J; bases not matched to a gene: 2. CDR3 nucleotides: TGCAGCGTTGGGACAGGGGCCGAAAAACTGTTTTTT. As protein: CSVGTGAEKLFF.